This TCR beta chain stems from a study of T cell responses to AZD1222 COVID-19 vaccine. Details on this clone: No antigen is known for it.

Profiled with immunoSEQ multiplex PCR; TCRdb holds only in-frame clones, not every one. This table holds around 130,000 clones, approximately 90% found once. This CDR3 comprises 13 residues. V lost 5 bases, J lost 6 bases, and 11 bases lay in between. Germline CDR1 reads MNHEY; CDR2 reads SVGEGT. Study conclusions and caveats: Donors were largely white British and mainly female; clonal diversity was possibly underestimated. Spike was spanned by vaccine-associated CD4 TCRs, with dominance at 160-218 and 743-854. Spike-specific TCRs gained breadth and depth after people received two AZD1222 doses.

This receptor was obtained from an adult who received the AZD1222 COVID-19 vaccine. The sample in question was peripheral blood, obtained 28 days after the second AZD1222 dose. This rearrangement joins TRBV6-2 or TRBV6-3 to TRBJ1-5; D remains unclear. CDR3 sequence (DNA): TGTGCCAGCAGTAAAATGGGAGCTCAGCCCCAGCATTTT. Translation gives CASSKMGAQPQHF.